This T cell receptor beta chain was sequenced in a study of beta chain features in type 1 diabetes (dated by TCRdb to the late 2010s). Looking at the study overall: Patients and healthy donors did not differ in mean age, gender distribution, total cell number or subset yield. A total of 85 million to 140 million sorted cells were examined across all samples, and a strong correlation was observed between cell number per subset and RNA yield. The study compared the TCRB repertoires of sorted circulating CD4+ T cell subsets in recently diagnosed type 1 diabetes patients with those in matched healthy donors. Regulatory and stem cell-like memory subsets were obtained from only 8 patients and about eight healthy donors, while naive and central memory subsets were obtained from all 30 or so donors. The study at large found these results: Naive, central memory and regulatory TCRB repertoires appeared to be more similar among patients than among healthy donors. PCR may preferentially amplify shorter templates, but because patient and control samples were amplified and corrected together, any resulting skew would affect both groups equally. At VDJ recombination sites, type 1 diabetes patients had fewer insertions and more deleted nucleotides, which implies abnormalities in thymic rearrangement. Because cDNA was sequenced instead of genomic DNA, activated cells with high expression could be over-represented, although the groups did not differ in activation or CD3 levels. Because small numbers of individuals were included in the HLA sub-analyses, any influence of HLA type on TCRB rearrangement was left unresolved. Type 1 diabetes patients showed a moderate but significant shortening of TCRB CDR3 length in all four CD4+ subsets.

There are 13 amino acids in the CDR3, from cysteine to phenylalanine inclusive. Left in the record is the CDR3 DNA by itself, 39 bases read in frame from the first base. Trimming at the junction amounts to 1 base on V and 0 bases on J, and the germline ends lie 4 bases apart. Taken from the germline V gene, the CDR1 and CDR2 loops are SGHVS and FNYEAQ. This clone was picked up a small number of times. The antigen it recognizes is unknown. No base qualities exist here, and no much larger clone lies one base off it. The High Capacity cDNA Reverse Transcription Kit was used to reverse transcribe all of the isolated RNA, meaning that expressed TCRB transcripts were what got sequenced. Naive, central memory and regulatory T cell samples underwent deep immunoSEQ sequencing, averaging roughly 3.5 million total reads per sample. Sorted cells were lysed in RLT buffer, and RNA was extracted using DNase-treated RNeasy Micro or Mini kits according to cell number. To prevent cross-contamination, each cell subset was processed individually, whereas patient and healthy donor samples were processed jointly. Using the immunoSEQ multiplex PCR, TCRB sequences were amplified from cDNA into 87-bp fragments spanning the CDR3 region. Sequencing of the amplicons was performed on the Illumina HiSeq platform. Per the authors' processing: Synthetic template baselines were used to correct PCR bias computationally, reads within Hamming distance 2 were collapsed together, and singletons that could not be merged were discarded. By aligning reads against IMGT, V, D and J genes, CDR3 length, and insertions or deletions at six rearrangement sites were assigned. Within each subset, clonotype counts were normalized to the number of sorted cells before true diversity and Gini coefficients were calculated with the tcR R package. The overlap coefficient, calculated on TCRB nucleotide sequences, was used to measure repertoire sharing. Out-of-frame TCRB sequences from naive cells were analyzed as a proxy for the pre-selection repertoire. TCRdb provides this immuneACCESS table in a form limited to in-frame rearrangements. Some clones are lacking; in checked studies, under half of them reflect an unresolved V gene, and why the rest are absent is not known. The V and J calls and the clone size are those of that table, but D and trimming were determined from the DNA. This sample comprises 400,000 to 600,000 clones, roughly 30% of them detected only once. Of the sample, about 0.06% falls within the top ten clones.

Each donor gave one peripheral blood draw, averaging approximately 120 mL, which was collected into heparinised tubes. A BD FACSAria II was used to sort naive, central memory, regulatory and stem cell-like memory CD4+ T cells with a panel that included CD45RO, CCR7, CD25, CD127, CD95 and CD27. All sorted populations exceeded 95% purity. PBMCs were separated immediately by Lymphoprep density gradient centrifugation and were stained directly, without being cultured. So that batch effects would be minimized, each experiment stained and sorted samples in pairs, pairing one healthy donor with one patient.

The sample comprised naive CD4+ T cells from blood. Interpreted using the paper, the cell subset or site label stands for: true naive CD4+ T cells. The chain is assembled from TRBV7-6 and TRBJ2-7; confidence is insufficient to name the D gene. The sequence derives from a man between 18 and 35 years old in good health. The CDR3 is CASSLDSSYEQYF. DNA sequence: TGTGCCAGCAGCTTAGACAGCTCCTACGAGCAGTACTTC.